A selection of T cell receptor beta chains follows, all from one sample in a study of blood T cell repertoires in COVID-19. The data were produced by immunoSEQ multiplex PCR, yet TCRdb's version contains in-frame clones alone and is incomplete. The sample has tens of thousands of clones, more than 70% seen once. Material for sequencing was peripheral blood. These receptors were collected from a man aged 50 or older with active COVID-19. The CDR3 runs from the conserved cysteine through the conserved F or W. The D gene is left open where the match is weak. The size entry is marked missing in some rows and otherwise reads once, few, many or a size class.

.,.,TRBJ1-5,TRBV6-4,CASSRTANQPQHF,TGTGCCAGCAGCCGGACAGCCAATCAGCCCCAGCATTTT
.,.,TRBJ2-2,TRBV15,CATSRGEGGNTGELFF,TGTGCCACCAGCAGAGGTGAGGGCGGGAACACCGGGGAGCTGTTTTTT
.,.,TRBJ2-6,TRBV7-9,CASSFGGANVLTF,TGTGCCAGCAGCTTCGGTGGGGCCAACGTCCTGACTTTC
.,.,TRBJ1-1,TRBV12-3/TRBV12-4,CASIGGSNTEAFF,TGTGCCAGCATTGGGGGCTCGAACACTGAAGCTTTCTTT
.,.,TRBJ2-1,TRBV24-1,CATSDPRGRDEQFF,TGTGCCACCAGTGATCCCCGGGGTCGGGATGAGCAGTTCTTC
TRBD2,once,TRBJ2-1,TRBV19,CASSLGLAGHRHEQFF,TGTGCCAGTAGTTTGGGACTAGCGGGGCACCGGCATGAGCAGTTCTTC
TRBD1,once,TRBJ2-2,TRBV19,CASSIGTGGSTGELFF,TGTGCCAGTAGTATAGGAACAGGGGGCTCCACCGGGGAGCTGTTTTTT
TRBD2,.,TRBJ2-3,TRBV28,CASSLYPWEGASGSTDTQYF,TGTGCCAGCAGTTTATATCCATGGGAAGGGGCTAGCGGGAGCACAGATACGCAGTATTTT
TRBD1,.,TRBJ1-6,TRBV9,CASSALTGGSSPLHF,TGTGCCAGCAGCGCTCTGACAGGGGGCAGTTCACCCCTCCACTTT
.,.,TRBJ1-4,TRBV28,CASSPAPTNEKLFF,TGTGCCAGCAGCCCCGCACCGACAAATGAAAAACTGTTTTTT
.,once,TRBJ2-2,TRBV21-1,CASNRTEKYNTGELFF,TGTGCCAGCAACCGGACAGAAAAGTATAACACCGGGGAGCTGTTTTTT
TRBD1,.,TRBJ1-1,TRBV6-2/TRBV6-3,CASSKQGMNTEAFF,TGTGCCAGCAGCAAACAGGGGATGAACACTGAAGCTTTCTTT
TRBD2,.,TRBJ2-2,TRBV7-9,CASSLGLAGNTGELFF,TGTGCCAGCAGCTTAGGCCTAGCGGGGAACACCGGGGAGCTGTTTTTT
.,.,TRBJ2-3,TRBV11-2,CASSLDRSTDTQYF,TGTGCCAGCAGCTTAGATAGAAGCACAGATACGCAGTATTTT
TRBD1,.,TRBJ1-1,TRBV19,CASTPEEGAGKAFF,TGTGCCAGTACCCCAGAAGAGGGGGCGGGTAAAGCTTTCTTT
.,few,TRBJ2-3,TRBV2,CASSEEVPSQDTQYF,TGTGCCAGCAGTGAAGAGGTTCCTAGTCAAGATACGCAGTATTTT
.,.,TRBJ2-3,TRBV4-1,CASSQDGGGRTDTQYF,TGCGCCAGCAGCCAAGATGGGGGGGGCAGGACAGATACGCAGTATTTT
TRBD1,.,TRBJ2-4,TRBV20-1,CSASATGENIQYF,TGCAGTGCTAGTGCGACAGGGGAGAACATTCAGTACTTC
TRBD1,.,TRBJ1-6,TRBV4-1,CASSPGDRGISPLHF,TGCGCCAGCAGCCCGGGGGACAGGGGGATTTCACCCCTCCACTTT
.,.,TRBJ2-3,TRBV18,CASSPDGSSADTQYF,TGTGCCAGCTCACCGGACGGGAGTAGCGCAGATACGCAGTATTTT
.,.,TRBJ1-5,TRBV6-5,CASLEGHLSNQPQHF,TGTGCCAGCCTCGAGGGACATTTGAGCAATCAGCCCCAGCATTTT
.,.,TRBJ2-3,TRBV11-1,CASSPTPGYSYF,TGTGCCAGCAGCCCAACCCCCGGGTATTCGTATTTT
.,.,TRBJ2-6,TRBV12-2,CASRLCSDGTGANVLTF,TGTGCAAGTCGCTTATGTTCAGACGGGACTGGGGCCAACGTCCTGACTTTC
TRBD2,once,TRBJ2-1,TRBV2,CASTWGGFSYNEQFF,TGTGCCAGCACATGGGGGGGGTTCTCCTACAATGAGCAGTTCTTC
TRBD2,.,TRBJ2-5,TRBV9,CASSATGGETQYF,TGTGCCAGCAGCGCCACGGGGGGGGAGACCCAGTACTTC